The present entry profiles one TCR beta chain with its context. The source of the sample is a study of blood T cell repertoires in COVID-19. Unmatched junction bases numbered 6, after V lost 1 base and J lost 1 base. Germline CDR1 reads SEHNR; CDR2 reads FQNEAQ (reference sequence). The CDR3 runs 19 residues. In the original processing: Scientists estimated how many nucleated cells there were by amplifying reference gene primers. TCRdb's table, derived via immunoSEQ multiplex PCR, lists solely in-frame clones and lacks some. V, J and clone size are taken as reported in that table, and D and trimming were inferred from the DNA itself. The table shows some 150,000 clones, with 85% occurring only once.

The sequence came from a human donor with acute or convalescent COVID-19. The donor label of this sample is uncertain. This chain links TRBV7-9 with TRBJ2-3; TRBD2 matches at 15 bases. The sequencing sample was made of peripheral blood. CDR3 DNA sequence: TGTGCCAGCAGCTTAGACCTGGGACTAGCGGGGGGCCGCACAGATACGCAGTATTTT. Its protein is CASSLDLGLAGGRTDTQYF. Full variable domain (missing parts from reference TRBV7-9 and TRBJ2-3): DTGVSQNPRHKITKRGQNVTFRCDPISEHNRLYWYRQTLGQGPEFLTYFQNEAQLEKSRLLSDRFSAERPKGSFSTLEIQRTEQGDSAMYLCASSLDLGLAGGRTDTQYFGPGTRLTVL.